One and the same sample provided the 26 T cell receptor beta chains below, sequenced in a study of tumor-infiltrating lymphocytes in primary liver carcinoma. RNA and DNA were co-extracted from about 20-30 mg of unsorted bulk tissue. Starting from around 510 ng of total RNA, TCR beta cDNA was produced with a primer in the constant region. Investigators got TCR beta libraries out of three nested multiplex PCR rounds, done with slightly modified ARM-PCR. Investigators reported that the first two PCR rounds, at roughly 10 cycles each, used TRBV1-TRBV30 forward primers with a C-beta reverse primer. TCRdb independently ran MiXCR on the multiplex PCR reads; one entry per CDR3 protein. The sample yields about 97,000 distinct CDR3 sequences, about 67% seen once. The specimen sequenced was liver tumor tissue from sampling region 2. As to subset: tumor region T2, inferior pole. These receptors came from a woman aged 55-69 years with primary liver carcinoma and hepatitis B virus infection.

Details on this clonotype: A single base separates this from a much larger clone, so it may be a read error. V and J are TRBV5-1 and TRBJ2-5, with TRBD1 matching 8 bases. This CDR3 is 14 amino acids long. The trim removed 7 bases at V and 4 bases at J, leaving 9 bases unmatched. The germline CDR1 and CDR2 sequences are SGHRS and YFSETQ. The chain's CDR3 is CASGVGQAGETQYF. CDR3 DNA sequence: TGCGCCAGCGGCGTGGGACAGGCGGGAGAGACCCAGTACTTC.

The V and J genes are TRBV11-1 and TRBJ2-7; 9 bases are shared with TRBD1. Germline V gene data show CDR1 as SGHAT and CDR2 as FQDESV (reference sequence). The J segment lost 13 bases and the V segment lost 9 bases, leaving 22 bases of the junction unmatched. CDR3 size: 15 residues. The CDR3 spells CASSPRQGERYEYYF. The CDR3 DNA follows: TGTGCCAGTAGCCCACGACAGGGGGAGCGGTACGAGTATTACTTC.

This clonotype was picked up many times. V usage is TRBV6-1 and J usage is TRBJ1-5, with a tentative D call TRBD1 (5 bases). This CDR3 comprises 15 residues. Trimming took off 5 bases at V and 2 bases at J, with 13 bases between the two ends. CDR1 is MNHNS and CDR2 is SASEGT in the germline V gene. The CDR3 DNA sequence: TGTGCCAGCAGTTCCGGGGCTTTGGGCAATCAGCCCCAGCATTTT. Translating gives CASSSGALGNQPQHF.

This clonotype was found many times. The chain couples TRBV5-1 to TRBJ2-1, with D hard to call. V lost 9 bases and J 0 bases, leaving 10 bases between the germline ends. Germline assignment: CDR1 SGHRS and CDR2 YFSETQ. The CDR3 has 13 residues. This CDR3 is CATRRSSYNEQFF. The CDR3 DNA reads as TGCGCCACCCGCCGAAGCTCCTACAATGAGCAGTTCTTC. Full variable domain (rest looked up from reference TRBV5-1 and TRBJ2-1): KAGVTQTPRYLIKTRGQQVTLSCSPISGHRSVSWYQQTPGQGLQFLFEYFSETQRNKGNFPGRFSGRQFSNSRSEMNVSTLELGDSALYLCATRRSSYNEQFFGPGTRLTVL.

Details on this clonotype: The junction and the germline gene differ at one end; a read error may be behind it. The V and J genes are TRBV6-1 and TRBJ1-5, with D unresolved. The CDR3 length is 11 residues. Germline CDR1 MNHNS, CDR2 SASEGT. CDR3 nucleotides: TGTGCCAGTAGTGAATCTCAGCCCCAGCATTTT. Translated, it gives CASSESQPQHF.

Comments on this clonotype: The CDR3 does not end in the conserved phenylalanine or tryptophan, so this is likely a read error. The limits of the CDR3 on the DNA are not certain, so only TCRdb's listed CDR3 is given. V usage is TRBV6-1 and J usage is TRBJ2-1; the table gives TRBD2 as D, unverified against the DNA. Germline V gives CDR1 MNHNS, CDR2 SASEGT. The CDR3 contains 16 residues when both ends are counted. The CDR3 loop reads CATSPGLAGMNNEEFL.

A remark on this clonotype: Sequence at one end of the junction differs from germline and may be a read error. The CDR3 region is CASSVSPGTYEQYF. CDR3 nucleotides: TGTGCTAGCAGCGTATCTCCAGGGACCTACGAGCAGTACTTC. The chain is built from TRBV9 and TRBJ2-7; weak D call: TRBD1 (5 bases). Germline CDR1 and CDR2: SGDLS and YYNGEE. This CDR3 spans 14 amino acids.

The chain links TRBV11-2 to TRBJ1-1; D is uncertain. CDR1 and CDR2 from the germline V gene are SGHAT and FQNNGV. The CDR3 is 16 amino acids. With 5 bases removed from V and 1 base from J, the gap between germline ends came to 17 bases. Here the CDR3 reads CASSPLRSTPNTEAFF. The DNA of the CDR3 is TGTGCCAGCAGCCCACTTAGGAGCACACCGAACACTGAAGCTTTCTTT.

Note on this clonotype: Mismatch with germline at one junction end may stem from a read error. This rearrangement joins TRBV6-5 to TRBJ2-7; tentative D call: TRBD2 (5 bases). The CDR3 consists of 15 residues. The germline gives CDR1 MNHEY, CDR2 SVGAGI. CDR3: CASSYSNPSRYEQYF. CDR3 nucleotides: TGTGCCAGCAGCTACTCGAATCCTAGCAGGTACGAGCAGTACTTC.

This clonotype was observed once. The conserved phenylalanine or tryptophan is not found at the CDR3 terminus, so this likely reflects a read error. The chain couples TRBV12-3 or TRBV12-4 to TRBJ2-1; 9 positions agree with TRBD2. The CDR3 is 15 amino acids. V was pared by 6 bases and J by 6 bases, with 9 bases of the junction left unmatched. The CDR3 nucleotides read TGTGCCAGCAGAGCCGAGCGGGAGGTCCCCAATGAGCAGTTCTTA. It specifies CASRAEREVPNEQFL.

A word on this clonotype: The junction shows a germline mismatch at one end, possibly a read error. This CDR3 reads CANSLTPGTGGSGHTF. CDR3 nucleotides: TGTGCCAACAGTCTAACCCCCGGGACAGGGGGCAGTGGCCACACGTTC. The chain joins TRBV11-2 to TRBJ1-2; TRBD1 matches at 12 bases. Germline CDR1 is SGHAT and CDR2 is FQNNGV. This CDR3 comprises 16 residues.

Worth noting for this clonotype: Its ends do not fully match the called genes, so a read error is possible. The CDR3 protein is CANSLSPASGRFGNEQSF. The CDR3 region has the DNA TGTGCCAACAGCTTAAGTCCGGCTAGCGGGAGGTTCGGCAATGAGCAGTCTTTC. The chain uses TRBV11-1 and TRBJ2-1; TRBD2 aligns across 11 bases. CDR1 is SGHAT, CDR2 FQDESV, per germline (reference sequence). The CDR3 has 18 amino acids.

The rearrangement uses TRBV12-5 and TRBJ1-2; a weak D match, TRBD1 (6 bases). The V end was cut by 4 bases, the J end by 4 bases, with 13 bases between. The CDR3 runs to 14 residues. The V gene's germline CDR1 is LGHNT and CDR2 FRNRAP. In DNA, the CDR3 is TGTGCTAGTGGTTCGTCCAGGACAGTCTATGGCTACACCTTC. Translation: CASGSSRTVYGYTF.

At least ten counts were recorded for this clonotype. The chain joins TRBV6-2 or TRBV6-3 to TRBJ2-7; 10 nucleotides match TRBD2. V was pared by 5 bases and J by 7 bases, with 11 bases of the junction left unmatched. Germline CDR1 MNHEY, CDR2 SVGEGT. The CDR3 is 15 residues long. Here the CDR3 DNA reads TGTGCCAGCAGTCAACTAGCGGGAAAGGCGGGGGAGCAGTACTTC. Translating gives CASSQLAGKAGEQYF.

A note on this clonotype: The junction departs from germline at one end; a sequencing error may be responsible. The genes are TRBV5-1 and TRBJ2-3, with a possible D match to TRBD1 (6 bases). This CDR3 is 15 amino acids long. CDR1 SGHRS and CDR2 YFSETQ come from the germline V gene. The CDR3 protein is CVSSFRTDSTDTQYF. The CDR3 DNA follows: TGCGTCAGCAGCTTCCGGACAGACAGCACAGATACGCAGTATTTT.

Note on this clonotype: The junction differs from germline at one of its ends, possibly a read error. The gene calls are TRBV29-1 and TRBJ1-5; tentative D call: TRBD1 (5 bases). The CDR3 totals 12 residues. Germline values: CDR1 SQVTM, CDR2 ANQGSEA. The CDR3 region is CSAGTSSQRQHF. DNA of the CDR3: TGCAGCGCTGGGACCTCTTCTCAGCGCCAGCATTTT.

The V call is TRBV10-3, the J call TRBJ1-1; 8 bases are shared with TRBD1. The CDR3 has 15 residues. V dropped 7 bases and J dropped 4; count of bases not matched to a gene: 11. The germline gives CDR1 ENHRY, CDR2 SYGVKD. This CDR3 is CAITRGTGMSTEAFF. CDR3 coding DNA: TGTGCCATCACGAGAGGGACAGGTATGAGCACTGAAGCTTTCTTT.

This clonotype was observed many times. This chain joins TRBV29-1 and TRBJ2-1; D unclear. V lost 5 bases and J 5 bases, leaving 4 bases between the germline ends. From germline, CDR1 is SQVTM and CDR2 ANQGSEA. CDR3 length equals 10 residues. CDR3 coding DNA: TGCAGCGTTAAACACAATGAGCAGTTCTTC. Its translation: CSVKHNEQFF.

This clonotype was seen a single time. Being one base from a much bigger clone, this may be a read error. The chain combines TRBV28 with TRBJ2-7; a weak D match, TRBD2 (6 bases). Germline V gene lookup returns CDR1 MDHEN and CDR2 SYDVKM. The CDR3 covers 15 residues. The CDR3, as DNA: TGTGCCATCAGTAGTCGGACTACAATCTCCTACGAGCAGTACTTC. Translation: CAISSRTTISYEQYF.

As for this clonotype: Compared with germline, one end of the junction differs, possibly owing to a read error. The rearrangement uses TRBV11-2 and TRBJ1-2; D is ambiguous. From germline, CDR1 is SGHAT and CDR2 FQNNGV. This CDR3 contains 14 residues. CDR3 nucleotide sequence: TGTGTCAGCAGCTTAGAGCCTACTAACTGCGGCTACACCTTC. This gives the protein CVSSLEPTNCGYTF.

A remark on this clonotype: A read error may explain this, as a much larger clone is one base away. The chain couples TRBV5-4 to TRBJ1-1, with D possibly matching TRBD1 (5 bases). The V and J ends lost 0 bases and 5 bases respectively, with 11 bases between them. CDR1 and CDR2 from the germline V gene are SGHNT and YYREEE (reference sequence). This CDR3 spans 14 amino acids. The CDR3 nucleotides are TGTGCCAGCAGCTTGGATACAGGTCGAACTGAAGCTTTCTTT. The encoded protein is CASSLDTGRTEAFF.

This clonotype occurred a few times. The chain has TRBV6-5 and TRBJ2-7; TRBD2 aligns across 8 bases. From germline, CDR1 is MNHEY and CDR2 SVGAGI. V dropped 9 bases and J dropped 3; count of bases not matched to a gene: 13. This CDR3 has 15 residues. The CDR3 reads CASRAAAGGYYEQYF. The CDR3 DNA is TGTGCCAGTAGGGCGGCGGCGGGAGGATACTACGAGCAGTACTTC.

Of note for this clonotype: The junction departs from germline at one end; a sequencing error may be responsible. V is TRBV28 and J is TRBJ2-1; 8 nucleotides agree with TRBD1. The CDR3 is 16 residues long. The V gene's germline CDR1 is MDHEN and CDR2 SYDVKM. CDR3: CASSTRGRGSYNEHFF. CDR3 DNA: TGTGCCAGCAGTACCAGGGGGCGAGGTTCCTACAATGAGCACTTCTTC.

About this clonotype: This could be a read error, since a much larger clone is one nucleotide away. This sequence joins TRBV5-6 and TRBJ2-1; a weak D match, TRBD2 (5 bases). V lost 4 bases, J lost 3 bases, and 11 bases lay in between. The germline V gene encodes CDR1 SGHDT and CDR2 YYEEEE. The length of the CDR3 is 14 residues. The CDR3 nucleotides are TGTGCCAGCAGCCCGGGAAACAGCTACAATGAGCAGTTCTTC. This encodes CASSPGNSYNEQFF.

With respect to this clonotype: A read error may account for a junction end that differs from germline. This chain uses TRBV5-6 with TRBJ1-2; D not resolved. The CDR3 is 14 residues long. The germline CDR1 and CDR2 sequences are SGHDT and YYEEEE. As DNA, the CDR3 is TGTGCCAGCAGCTCCGGAACACCGAACTATGGCCACACCTTC. It is translated as CASSSGTPNYGHTF.

About this clonotype: The junction and the germline gene differ at one end; a read error may be behind it. The chain joins TRBV6-6 to TRBJ2-1; 9 bases fit TRBD2. The CDR3 contains 15 residues. Germline V gene lookup returns CDR1 MNHNY and CDR2 SVGAGI (reference sequence). The CDR3 DNA reads as TGTGCCAGCAGACTCAAGCGGGAGGCTTACAATGAGAAGTTCTTC. This sequence encodes CASRLKREAYNEKFF.